This T cell receptor beta chain was retrieved from a study of shared clonotypes between healthy human individuals. Profiling relied on immunoSEQ multiplex PCR, and the TCRdb table lists in-frame clones only, not all of them. The profile shows about 2 million clones, approximately 95% of them singletons. CDR3 size: 15 residues. V was pared by 2 bases and J by 3 bases, with 11 bases between. The V gene's germline CDR1 is SGHRS and CDR2 YFSETQ. General study findings and limits: All-four-donor shared clonotypes had higher generation probabilities than non-shared clonotypes did.

Notes on this clone: Its antigen is unknown.

The rearrangement links TRBV5-1 to TRBJ2-2, with D perhaps matching TRBD1 (6 bases). This TCR was sampled from a young man in good health. Sequences were obtained from naive CD4+ T cells sorted from blood. Subset of the sample: CD45RA+ positively selected. Here the CDR3 DNA reads TGCGCCAGCAGCTTATGGGACACCGACACCGGGGAGCTGTTTTTT. This translates into CASSLWDTDTGELFF.